The T cell receptor beta chain under discussion was sequenced for a study of beta chain features in type 1 diabetes. Whole-study findings and limits: Comparison showed that naive, central memory and Treg TCRB repertoires appeared more similar among patients than among healthy donors.

For this clone: The antigen remains unidentified.

Sequencing targeted expressed TCRB transcripts, as all isolated RNA had been reverse transcribed. The table came from immunoSEQ multiplex PCR; TCRdb's copy has only in-frame clones and leaves some out. The sample lists hundreds of thousands of clones, 10% to 15% seen once, with 0.017% in the top ten. Germline CDR1 SEHNR, CDR2 FQNEAQ (reference sequence). The length of the CDR3 is 17 residues. The V gene end was trimmed by 1 base and the J gene end by 4 bases; junction bases not matched to a gene: 8. The receptor comes from a man younger than 30 in good health. Source material: naive CD4+ T cells from blood. V gene TRBV7-9 combines with J gene TRBJ2-1; 9 nucleotides align to TRBD2. The CDR3, as DNA: TGTGCCAGCAGCTTAGGCGCGGGGGGGACACCTTACAATGAGCAGTTCTTC. Its protein product is CASSLGAGGTPYNEQFF.